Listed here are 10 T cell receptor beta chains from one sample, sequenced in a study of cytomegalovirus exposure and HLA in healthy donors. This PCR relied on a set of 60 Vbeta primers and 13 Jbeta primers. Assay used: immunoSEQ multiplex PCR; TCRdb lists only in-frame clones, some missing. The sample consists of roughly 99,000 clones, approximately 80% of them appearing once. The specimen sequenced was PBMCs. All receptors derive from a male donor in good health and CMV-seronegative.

The CDR3 region has the DNA TGTGCCAGCAGTTTGGGCCATGACAATGAGCAGTTCTTC. The encoded protein is CASSLGHDNEQFF. This chain links TRBV6-7 with TRBJ2-1; D is undetermined. TRBV6-7 is an open reading frame, and its role is uncertain. The V and J ends lost 4 bases and 5 bases respectively, with 9 bases between them. The CDR3 sequence is 13 residues long.

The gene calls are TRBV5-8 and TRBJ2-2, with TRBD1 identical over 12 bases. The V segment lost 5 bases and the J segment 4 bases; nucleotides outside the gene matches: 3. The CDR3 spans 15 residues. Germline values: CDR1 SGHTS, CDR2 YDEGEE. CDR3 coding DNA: TGTGCCAGCAGGGGACAGGGGGCCGGCACCGGGGAGCTGTTTTTT. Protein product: CASRGQGAGTGELFF.

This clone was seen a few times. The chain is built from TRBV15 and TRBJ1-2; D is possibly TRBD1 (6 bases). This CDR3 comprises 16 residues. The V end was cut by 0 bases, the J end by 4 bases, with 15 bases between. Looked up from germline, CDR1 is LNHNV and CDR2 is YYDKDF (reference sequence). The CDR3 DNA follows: TGTGCCACCAGCAGAGAACTTACAGGGTATGGCTATGGCTACACCTTC. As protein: CATSRELTGYGYGYTF.

CDR3 nucleotide sequence: TGTGCCAGCAGGTCATTGGAGCGGGAGGTTTGGGAGACCCAGTACTTC. Its protein product is CASRSLEREVWETQYF. The V and J genes are TRBV28 and TRBJ2-5, with 9 bases that match TRBD2. Germline trimming cut 6 bases from V and 5 bases from J; bases unmatched to any gene: 13. Germline assignment: CDR1 MDHEN and CDR2 SYDVKM. The CDR3 is 16 amino acids.

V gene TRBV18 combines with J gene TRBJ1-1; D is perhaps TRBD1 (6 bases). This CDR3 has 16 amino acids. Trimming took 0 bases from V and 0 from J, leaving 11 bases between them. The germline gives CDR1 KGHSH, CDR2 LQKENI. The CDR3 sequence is CASSPPDEGVNTEAFF. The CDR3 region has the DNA TGTGCCAGCTCACCACCGGACGAGGGGGTGAACACTGAAGCTTTCTTT. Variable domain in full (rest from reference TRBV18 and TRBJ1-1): NAGVMQNPRHLVRRRGQEARLRCSPMKGHSHVYWYRQLPEEGLKFMVYLQKENIIDESGMPKERFSAEFPKEGPSILRIQQVVRGDSAAYFCASSPPDEGVNTEAFFGQGTRLTVV.

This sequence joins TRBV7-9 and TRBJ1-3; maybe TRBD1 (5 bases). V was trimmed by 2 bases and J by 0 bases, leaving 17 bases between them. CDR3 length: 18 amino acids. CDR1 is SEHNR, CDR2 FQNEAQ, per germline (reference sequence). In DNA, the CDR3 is TGTGCCAGCAGCTTAAGGGGTGCCAGGGATTCCTCTGGAAACACCATATATTTT. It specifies CASSLRGARDSSGNTIYF.

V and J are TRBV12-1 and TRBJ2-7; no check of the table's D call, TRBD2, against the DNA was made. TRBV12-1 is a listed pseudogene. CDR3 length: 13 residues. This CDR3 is CASSFGGRNEQYF. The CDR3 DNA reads TGTGCCAGCAGCTTTGGTGGGAGGAACGAGCAGTACTTC.

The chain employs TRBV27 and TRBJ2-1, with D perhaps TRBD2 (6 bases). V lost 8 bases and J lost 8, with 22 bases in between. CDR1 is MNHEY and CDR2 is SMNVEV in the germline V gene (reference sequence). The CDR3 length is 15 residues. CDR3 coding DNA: TGTGCCAGCGGGAGACGGCTACTAGCCATGGATGAGCAGTTCTTC. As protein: CASGRRLLAMDEQFF.

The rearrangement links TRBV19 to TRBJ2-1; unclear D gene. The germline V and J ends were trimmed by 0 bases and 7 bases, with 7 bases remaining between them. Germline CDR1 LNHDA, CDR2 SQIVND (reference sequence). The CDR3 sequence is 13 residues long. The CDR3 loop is CASSIEGRNEQFF. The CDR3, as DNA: TGTGCCAGTAGTATAGAAGGCAGGAATGAGCAGTTCTTC.

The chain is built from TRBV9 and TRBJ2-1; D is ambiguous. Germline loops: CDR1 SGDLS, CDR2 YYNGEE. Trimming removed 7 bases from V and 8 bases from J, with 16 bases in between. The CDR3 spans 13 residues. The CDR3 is CASRVLSLDEQFF. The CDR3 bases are TGTGCCAGCCGAGTCCTCTCCCTCGATGAGCAGTTCTTC.